Listed here are 5 T cell receptor beta chains from one sample, sequenced in a study. Treg sorting used a CD4+CD25+CD127-/low gate. TCRdb re-derived calls from the 5' RACE reads in MiXCR, one entry per CDR3 protein. The sample includes approximately 57,000 distinct CDR3 sequences, less than 25% seen only once; the top ten take 3.2%. The sample was tumor-infiltrating Tregs sorted from the breast tumor. Receptors originate from a female donor with breast cancer.

This clonotype was counted between two and nine times. V gene TRBV7-2 combines with J gene TRBJ1-4; 9 bases agree with TRBD1. The length of the CDR3 is 15 residues. The trim removed 5 bases at V and 3 bases at J, leaving 4 bases unmatched. Per the germline V gene, CDR1 is SGHTA and CDR2 is FQGNSA. The CDR3 loop is CASSRDRVPNEKLFF. CDR3 in DNA: TGTGCCAGCAGCCGGGACAGGGTTCCTAATGAAAAACTGTTTTTT. Complete variable domain (other parts from reference TRBV7-2 and TRBJ1-4): GAGVSQSPSNKVTEKGKDVELRCDPISGHTALYWYRQSLGQGLEFLIYFQGNSAPDKSGLPSDRFSAERTGGSVSTLTIQRTQQEDSAVYLCASSRDRVPNEKLFFGSGTQLSVL.

There are a few counts of this clonotype. V usage is TRBV5-1 and J usage is TRBJ2-1; weak D call: TRBD1 (6 bases). Germline V gene data show CDR1 as SGHRS and CDR2 as YFSETQ. Trimming pared 0 bases from V and 2 bases from J, leaving 9 bases between. The CDR3 is 15 residues long. The CDR3 sequence: CASSLVGAAYNEQFF. The CDR3 DNA reads as TGCGCCAGCAGCTTGGTGGGGGCCGCCTACAATGAGCAGTTCTTC.

This clonotype came up many times. J is TRBJ1-2 and V is TRBV12-3 or TRBV12-4; D is uncertain. V was cut by 4 bases and J by 5 bases, with 11 bases left in between. There are 13 residues in the CDR3. The CDR3 protein is CASSWVPTYGYTF. Written as DNA, the CDR3 is TGTGCCAGCAGTTGGGTCCCAACTTATGGCTACACCTTC.

A note on this clonotype: Because it lacks the conserved phenylalanine or tryptophan at the end, this CDR3 is likely a read error. The chain recombines TRBV7-2 with TRBJ2-5, with TRBD2 matching 16 bases. The germline V gene has CDR1 SGHTA and CDR2 FQGNSA. The CDR3 is 17 amino acids. Trimming at V came to 3 bases and at J to 0 bases, leaving 1 base not matched to a gene. The DNA for the CDR3 is TGTGCCAGCAGCTTGGGACTAGCGGGGGGGTACCAAGAGACCCAGTACTTA. Protein: CASSLGLAGGYQETQYL.

The V call is TRBV6-6, the J call TRBJ1-1, with unresolved D. The CDR3 consists of 14 residues. V dropped 7 bases and J dropped 1 base, with 13 bases sitting between them. CDR1 and CDR2 from the germline V gene are MNHNY and SVGAGI (reference sequence). The CDR3 here is CASKESAPNTEAFF. The CDR3 region has the DNA TGTGCCAGCAAGGAGTCAGCCCCGAACACTGAAGCTTTCTTT.